This record covers a single TCR beta chain. This clone was counted between two and nine times. The antigen it binds to is not known. No qualities accompany the bases; no much larger clone lies one base away. The library was built by means of the immunoSEQ multiplex PCR assay. For the multiplex PCR, a mixture combining 60 forward primers for TCR Vbeta segments and 13 reverse primers for TCR Jbeta segments was used. A multiplex PCR assay on genomic DNA amplified the CDR3 region of rearranged TCR beta genes. The amplified TCR beta libraries were sequenced on the Illumina HiSeq System as 87-base-pair reads. Per the source publication's procedure: A later analysis tallied 75 million to 95 million unique TCR beta chains across the roughly 610 repertoires, and roughly 11 million of those chains were shared by two or more donors. Raw reads were error-corrected and collapsed into unique sequences by a nearest-neighbor algorithm in which closely related sequences were merged to remove PCR and sequencing errors. Alignment of CDR3 sequences to IMGT reference sequences was used to assign V, D and J gene segments. For a sequence to be retained, a match of at least six nucleotides was required to both a V gene segment and a J gene segment. A rearrangement was called productive if the CDR3 had no stop codons and remained in frame with V and J, and every other rearrangement was called non-productive. CDR3 was defined by IMGT convention, running from the second conserved V-encoded cysteine to the conserved J-encoded phenylalanine. The earlier analysis of some 580 of the donors excluded any sequence lacking an unambiguous match to a single V gene segment. An earlier analysis of fewer than 650 of the donors classified V segments as functional when productive rearrangements were above 56.7% and as segregating when the standard deviation between donors was above 5%. To diagnose cytomegalovirus status from the catalog of TCR beta chain sequences, a statistical classification framework was built. In a later analysis, V and J genes were assigned by comparing TCR nucleotide sequences against IMGT/GENE-DB human TR gene sequences. A later analysis assigned CDR3 sequences and most-parsimonious VDJ recombination scenarios with the TCRdist pipeline. In a later analysis, each TCR beta chain was defined by its CDR3 amino acid sequence together with its V-gene family, and reads without a unique V-gene family were excluded. To address suspected cross-contamination and a sequencing artifact, a later analysis removed approximately 590 highly shared, low-generation-probability nucleotide sequences. A later analysis calculated a clonal expansion index for each public chain from normalized within-repertoire ranks of inferred template counts. In a later analysis, generation probabilities were computed with a VDJ recombination model fitted to out-of-frame rearrangements, and the resulting probabilities were checked against IGoR. A later analysis scored TCR-TCR, TCR-HLA and TCR-CMV co-occurrence with hypergeometric tests, applying a repertoire-size bias correction to TCR pairs. A later analysis estimated false discovery rates by permuting HLA or CMV assignments 20 times. In a later analysis, co-occurring TCRs were grouped using DBSCAN, with TCRdist sequence similarity added in when clustering inside HLA-allele-positive subsets. Repertoires with fewer than 30,000 or more than 120,000 public chains were left out of co-occurrence clustering, as were about five repertoires with anomalous nucleotide sharing. Not all clones reach the TCRdb copy of this immuneACCESS table, which keeps in-frame sequences only. Checked studies attribute under half of the gap to unresolved V genes and leave the rest unexplained. Clonal size and the V and J genes are those of that table, whereas D and trimming came from the DNA. A total of roughly 140,000 clones appear in this sample, approximately 81% of them only once. More than 2% of the sample rests with the top ten.

The cohort was made up of approximately 670 healthy bone marrow donors. All cohort members were sampled while nominally healthy, although unrecorded immune exposures were likely present. The donor was CMV seronegative and belonged to the group of 352 seronegative cohort members. Each donor provided a peripheral blood sample, and peripheral blood mononuclear cells were used for TCR beta sequencing. Genomic DNA was extracted from the blood cell samples with the Qiagen DNeasy Blood Extraction Kit. The data originate from a study of cytomegalovirus exposure and HLA in healthy donors (dated by TCRdb to about 2017). With respect to the entire study: In an earlier analysis of 587 of the donors, under 300 Gb of sequence data and 100 million or so unique TCR beta sequences from roughly 190 million T cells were reported. An earlier analysis of approximately 500 of the donors applied high-throughput TCR beta sequencing to assess whether each TCR beta V gene segment acted as functional or pseudogenic. Donor age, sex, ethnicity and CMV serostatus were collected together with the repertoire data. The T cell repertoires of roughly 660 subjects were profiled by immunosequencing and related to cytomegalovirus serostatus. Typing coverage differed by locus: A, B, C, DRB1 and DQB1 were typed in about 629-640 donors, DQA1 in about 550, DPA1 in roughly 590, and DPB1 in just under 480. Besides the first cohort of approximately 710 subjects, a separate validation cohort made up of over 95 different subjects was used. A handful of DR-DQ haplotypes were handled as single units for association and clustering because linkage in the cohort was strong. A later analysis re-examined previously published TCR beta repertoires from more than 550 donors and added high-resolution HLA genotyping to investigate patterns of TCR occurrence. All discovery cohort repertoires had been generated on a single sequencing platform. A later genetic analysis used genome-wide SNP genotypes for 398 of the 666 donors, treating that subset as a discovery cohort. On average, around 200,000 unique TCR beta nucleotide sequences were sequenced per donor among more than 350 genotyped donors of the cohort, with roughly 19% of those sequences being non-productive. An early release that covered some 640 HLA-typed donors contained approximately 300 gigabases of sequencing data and 80 million or so unique TCR sequences. Among the roughly 370 genotyped donors, around 81% belonged to the genetic ancestry cluster associated with self-reported Caucasian donors. The study aimed to test whether cataloging public T cell receptors could reveal signatures of past pathogen exposure. Both class I and class II loci were covered by HLA typing, at four-digit resolution. To predict cytomegalovirus infection status, the study combined high-throughput TCR immunosequencing, statistical association of individual TCRs with disease status, and machine learning. The later analysis used no new phenotypic data to find candidate immune exposures, relying instead on TCR beta sequences and their occurrence across donors. Study-wide findings and limitations: A further reported finding was that TCR beta sequences accurately predicted the HLA-A and HLA-B alleles for most subjects in the first cohort. Linkage disequilibrium might explain the correlated functional status among segregating V segments, but an unknown experimental factor could not be ruled out. Because some donors lacked HLA typing at each locus, the association tests relied only on the typed subset. An earlier analysis of approximately 570 of the donors showed that most TCR beta V segments appeared in productive rearrangements either about 90% or about 30% of the time, which broadly matched IMGT annotations. In the study, some 160 TCR beta chains were listed as associated with cytomegalovirus. According to the authors, the approach could potentially be generalized to other disease states and immunological phenotypes. When HLA alleles, especially DR and DQ, strongly co-occurred, attributing TCR associations to individual alleles was difficult. The earlier analysis of 587 of the donors excluded about 16 rarely observed V segments, including chromosome 9 orphons, because counts were too low. A later analysis found that TCR association rates varied across HLA loci, with DRB1 alleles showing the most associated TCRs and HLA-C alleles the fewest. In both the original and validation cohorts, the classifier was reported to diagnose cytomegalovirus status with high specificity and sensitivity. A cluster of highly shared sequence variants was judged likely to represent a technical artifact of the sequencing pipeline. A later genetic analysis associated a missense DCLRE1C variant with V-gene and J-gene trimming of TCR beta chains, and an independent cohort replicated the association. Compared with equally common non-associated chains, HLA-associated TCR beta chains in a later analysis were more clonally expanded and had lower generation probabilities. Presence/absence analyses assumed roughly uniform sequencing depth across donors, an assumption that may not hold. A few of the identified cytomegalovirus-associated TCR beta chains were confirmed in vitro to be specific for cytomegalovirus antigens. The only immune exposure information available for the cohort was CMV serostatus. Specific HLA alleles were associated with over 15,000 TCR beta sequences at a false discovery rate of 0.05 in a later analysis. According to a later analysis, most CMV-associated TCR beta chains appeared to be HLA-restricted, and the HLA associations seemed to be driven largely by CMV exposure. In a later genetic analysis, fewer N-insertions in productive TCRs were reported among donors in an Asian-associated ancestry cluster than the approximately 710-donor mean. This cohort had only TCR beta chains sequenced, and the lack of alpha or paired-chain data limited which features could be detected. A later analysis reported that several top co-occurrence clusters appeared linked to parvovirus B19, influenza, CMV and Epstein-Barr virus. While some public TCRs were present in many individuals, most TCR sequences turned up only very rarely across donors.

Sequencing used PBMCs. The sequence came from a boy aged 2-9 years in good health and CMV-seronegative.

The CDR3 reads as follows: CASSSRYRATNTEAFF. At the DNA level, the sequence is TGTGCCAGCAGCTCCCGATACAGGGCAACGAACACTGAAGCTTTCTTT. This receptor chain uses TRBV11-1 and TRBJ1-1; a weak D assignment points to TRBD1 (6 bases agree). V and J lose 4 bases and 1 base, and a span of 16 bases separates them. Looking up the germline V gene (reference sequence) yields CDR1 SGHAT and CDR2 FQDESV. From cysteine to phenylalanine, the CDR3 is 16 amino acids long. Only the CDR3 region is kept as DNA, spanning 48 bases read in frame from base 1.